One and the same sample provided the 9 T cell receptor beta chains below, sequenced in a study of T-cell memory formation after mild COVID-19. TCRdb reprocessed the 5' RACE reads with MiXCR, giving one entry per CDR3 protein. The data hold around 510,000 distinct CDR3 sequences, with roughly 21% observed a single time. Sequences were obtained from PBMCs or a T cell subset sorted from them (not recorded which). The receptor source for this set is an adult woman who had mild COVID-19 (a few samples of this study predate the infection). Cell type and time point are not known.

This clonotype was found a few times. V and J are TRBV7-7 and TRBJ2-5, with D hard to call. V was clipped by 4 bases and J by 2 bases, with 14 bases between them. CDR3 length: 15 amino acids. Germline V gene lookup returns CDR1 SSHAT and CDR2 FNYEAQ (reference sequence). The CDR3 region is CASSSGRKLQETQYF. Written as DNA, the CDR3 is TGTGCCAGCAGCTCAGGACGAAAGCTACAAGAGACCCAGTACTTC.

This clonotype was observed a few times. V and J are TRBV7-3 and TRBJ1-2, with a possible D match to TRBD1 (6 bases). The V gene's germline CDR1 is SGHTA and CDR2 FQGTGA. V gave up 5 bases and J gave up 1 base, with 11 bases separating them. This CDR3 has 14 amino acids. CDR3 amino acids: CASSIQGFNYGYTF. In DNA form, the CDR3 reads TGTGCCAGCAGCATACAGGGTTTTAACTATGGCTACACCTTC.

This clonotype occurred a few times. The chain links TRBV12-3 or TRBV12-4 to TRBJ2-1; D is undetermined. The V end lost 3 bases, the J end lost 3 bases, and 9 bases lay between the germline ends. This CDR3 is built from 14 residues. For the CDR3, the DNA is TGTGCCAGCAGTTTCCGGCCCCTCTACAATGAGCAGTTCTTC. Protein product: CASSFRPLYNEQFF.

This clonotype has only a few counts. The V gene is TRBV10-3, the J gene TRBJ2-5; TRBD1 agrees at 8 bases. The CDR3 sequence is 15 residues long. Unmatched junction bases numbered 3, after V lost 3 bases and J lost 0 bases. The germline gives CDR1 ENHRY, CDR2 SYGVKD. CDR3 amino acids: CAISDGQGNQETQYF. The CDR3 DNA is TGTGCCATCAGTGATGGACAGGGCAACCAAGAGACCCAGTACTTC.

The sample holds many counts of this clonotype. The chain links TRBV30 to TRBJ2-7, with a tentative D call TRBD1 (6 bases). The germline V and J ends were trimmed by 3 bases and 3 bases, with 9 bases remaining between them. In germline, CDR1 is GTSNPN, CDR2 SVGIG (reference sequence). The length of the CDR3 is 12 residues. The CDR3 DNA follows: TGTGCCTGGAGGGGCAGGGGCTACGAGCAGTACTTC. It is translated as CAWRGRGYEQYF.

V usage is TRBV29-1 and J usage is TRBJ2-3, with D possibly being TRBD1 or TRBD2 (5 bases each). Germline-derived CDR1 and CDR2 are SQVTM and ANQGSEA. Trimming left V 5 bases short and J 2 bases short, with 11 bases between. The CDR3 is 13 residues long. CDR3 in DNA: TGCAGCGTTACCGGGACCAACACAGATACGCAGTATTTT. Protein: CSVTGTNTDTQYF.

This clonotype has only a few counts. This chain uses TRBV5-1 with TRBJ2-7, with a tentative D call TRBD1 (6 bases). Per germline, CDR1 SGHRS and CDR2 YFSETQ. Trimming took 2 bases from V and 7 from J, leaving 10 bases between them. This CDR3 region has 12 residues. This chain's CDR3 is CASSLQGFEQYF. CDR3 DNA sequence: TGCGCCAGCAGCTTACAGGGCTTTGAGCAGTACTTC.

This clonotype has just a few counts. The genes are TRBV19 and TRBJ1-2; D might be TRBD1 (5 bases). Germline V lookup: CDR1 LNHDA, CDR2 SQIVND (reference sequence). This CDR3 contains 13 residues. Trimming pared 1 base from V and 8 bases from J, leaving 11 bases between. The CDR3 is CASSIGGTRGYTF. In DNA, the CDR3 is TGTGCCAGTAGTATAGGGGGGACGAGAGGCTACACCTTC. The whole variable domain, filled in from reference TRBV19 and TRBJ1-2, reads DGGITQSPKYLFRKEGQNVTLSCEQNLNHDAMYWYRQDPGQGLRLIYYSQIVNDFQKGDIAEGYSVSREKKESFPLTVTSAQKNPTAFYLCASSIGGTRGYTFGSGTRLTVV.

This clonotype was seen a handful of times. This chain uses TRBV6-5 with TRBJ2-5, with D hard to call. The CDR3 covers 11 residues. Germline lookup yields CDR1 MNHEY and CDR2 SVGAGI. V was cut by 2 bases and J by 8 bases, with 6 bases left in between. In nucleotides, the CDR3 is TGTGCCAGCAGTTACGGAGTAACCCAGTACTTC. Its protein product is CASSYGVTQYF.